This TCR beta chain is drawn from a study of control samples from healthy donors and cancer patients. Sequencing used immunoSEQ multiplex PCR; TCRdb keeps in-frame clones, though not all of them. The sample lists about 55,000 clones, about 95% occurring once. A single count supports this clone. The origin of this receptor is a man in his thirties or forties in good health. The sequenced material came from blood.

This CDR3 is CASSTTGLAGSEQYF. The CDR3 nucleotides are TGTGCCAGCAGTACTACCGGACTAGCGGGGTCCGAGCAGTACTTC. The chain employs TRBV6-5 and TRBJ2-7, with 12 bases aligning to TRBD2. V lost 5 bases, J lost 6 bases, and 8 bases stayed unmatched. Germline CDR1 MNHEY, CDR2 SVGAGI. The CDR3 runs to 15 residues.